The 26 T cell receptor beta chains below all came from one sample that was sequenced in a study of shared clonotypes between healthy human individuals. Assay used: immunoSEQ multiplex PCR; TCRdb lists only in-frame clones, some missing. The sample consists of approximately 650,000 clones, over 95% of them appearing once. Terminally differentiated effector memory CD45RA+ cells were excluded by CCR7 positive selection of CD45RO-negative cells. The sample comprised naive CD8+ T cells sorted from blood. The receptor set was obtained from a woman aged 25 to 39 in good health.

A single count supports this clone. This chain uses TRBV2 with TRBJ1-1; TRBD1 might be the D (5 bases). This CDR3 comprises 14 residues. V was cut by 5 bases and J by 4 bases, with 14 bases left in between. Germline V gene lookup returns CDR1 SNHLY and CDR2 FYNNEI. CDR3 coding DNA: TGTGCCAGCAGTCCGGCAGGGTTGAGCACTGAAGCTTTCTTT. Its protein is CASSPAGLSTEAFF.

The chain joins TRBV10-3 to TRBJ2-2; TRBD1 might be the D (6 bases). The V and J ends lost 0 bases and 2 bases respectively, with 19 bases between them. Germline CDR1 and CDR2: ENHRY and SYGVKD. The CDR3 length is 19 residues. The CDR3 bases are TGTGCCATCAGTGAGTCGGACAGTTACTTAATTTTCAACACCGGGGAGCTGTTTTTT. Translating it yields CAISESDSYLIFNTGELFF.

This clone was recorded once. This rearrangement joins TRBV7-9 to TRBJ1-1; TRBD1 agrees at 9 bases. With 3 bases clipped from V and 4 bases from J, the junction kept 6 bases outside the gene matches. Germline V gene lookup returns CDR1 SEHNR and CDR2 FQNEAQ (reference sequence). The length of the CDR3 is 15 residues. Here the CDR3 reads CASSFMDRGGTEAFF. The CDR3 nucleotides read TGTGCCAGCAGCTTCATGGACAGGGGAGGCACTGAAGCTTTCTTT. Full variable domain (remainder filled in from reference TRBV7-9 and TRBJ1-1): DTGVSQNPRHKITKRGQNVTFRCDPISEHNRLYWYRQTLGQGPEFLTYFQNEAQLEKSRLLSDRFSAERPKGSFSTLEIQRTEQGDSAMYLCASSFMDRGGTEAFFGQGTRLTVV.

This clone is a singleton in its sample. The chain recombines TRBV6-6 with TRBJ1-5, with 7 bases lining up with TRBD1. This CDR3 contains 14 residues. V lost 5 bases and J lost 3; bases outside the gene matches: 4. CDR1 MNHNY and CDR2 SVGAGI come from the germline V gene (reference sequence). CDR3 sequence reads: CASSPQGPNQPQHF. The CDR3 region has the DNA TGTGCCAGCAGTCCACAGGGGCCCAATCAGCCCCAGCATTTT.

DNA of the CDR3: TGTGCCAGCAGTTCGGACGAGACTAGCGGACGCTACGAGCAGTACTTC. It translates to CASSSDETSGRYEQYF. This chain connects TRBV6-5 to TRBJ2-7; 9 nucleotides agree with TRBD2. V trimming: 4 bases; J trimming: 3 bases; junction bases outside the gene matches: 10. There are 16 residues in the CDR3. CDR1 and CDR2 from the germline V gene are MNHEY and SVGAGI.

V usage is TRBV28 and J usage is TRBJ1-1, with TRBD1 matching over 7 bases. J lost 3 bases, V lost 3 bases, and 13 bases had no gene match. CDR1 is MDHEN and CDR2 is SYDVKM in the germline V gene. The CDR3 extends over 17 amino acids. The CDR3 protein is CASSFGLDREVYTEAFF. CDR3 DNA: TGTGCCAGCAGTTTCGGTCTCGACAGGGAAGTTTACACTGAAGCTTTCTTT.

The rearrangement uses TRBV28 and TRBJ2-2, with TRBD1 matching 8 bases. The CDR3 loop spans 15 amino acids. Germline values: CDR1 MDHEN, CDR2 SYDVKM. V lost 2 bases to trimming and J lost 3 bases; unmatched junction nucleotides: 2. The CDR3 loop reads CASSLNRGYTGELFF. The CDR3 bases are TGTGCCAGCAGTTTAAACAGGGGGTACACCGGGGAGCTGTTTTTT. The whole variable domain, remainder taken from reference TRBV28 and TRBJ2-2, is DVKVTQSSRYLVKRTGEKVFLECVQDMDHENMFWYRQDPGLGLRLIYFSYDVKMKEKGDIPEGYSVSREKKERFSLILESASTNQTSMYLCASSLNRGYTGELFFGEGSRLTVL.

In this sample, this clone turned up once. The V and J genes are TRBV11-1 and TRBJ2-7; 15 positions match TRBD2. The germline CDR1 and CDR2 sequences are SGHAT and FQDESV (reference sequence). This CDR3 has 17 residues. The V segment lost 5 bases and the J segment 3 bases; nucleotides outside the gene matches: 8. This chain's CDR3 is CASSPGLAGGSFYEQYF. The CDR3 DNA reads TGTGCCAGCAGCCCCGGACTAGCGGGAGGGAGCTTCTACGAGCAGTACTTC.

The chain uses TRBV2 and TRBJ2-7; the match to TRBD1 covers 10 bases. Trimming removed 7 bases from V and 2 bases from J; junction bases left unmatched: 8. This CDR3 region has 15 residues. Germline values: CDR1 SNHLY, CDR2 FYNNEI. CDR3: CASKMGQGLAYEQYF. In DNA form, the CDR3 reads TGTGCCAGCAAAATGGGACAGGGGCTGGCCTACGAGCAGTACTTC.

This chain uses TRBV28 with TRBJ2-3, with D unresolved. V was pared by 6 bases and J by 5 bases, with 12 bases between. The CDR3 runs to 13 residues. Looked up from germline, CDR1 is MDHEN and CDR2 is SYDVKM. The CDR3 DNA sequence: TGTGCCAGCAGCCCCCGTGTGGGAGATACGCAGTATTTT. As protein: CASSPRVGDTQYF. The full variable domain, rest sourced from reference TRBV28 and TRBJ2-3, is DVKVTQSSRYLVKRTGEKVFLECVQDMDHENMFWYRQDPGLGLRLIYFSYDVKMKEKGDIPEGYSVSREKKERFSLILESASTNQTSMYLCASSPRVGDTQYFGPGTRLTVL.

This clone was observed a few times. The chain links TRBV9 to TRBJ1-1; TRBD1 might be the D (5 bases). From germline, CDR1 is SGDLS and CDR2 YYNGEE. V was trimmed by 0 bases and J by 3 bases, leaving 12 bases between them. The CDR3 covers 15 residues. The CDR3 is CASSVGGGSYTEAFF. The DNA of the CDR3 is TGTGCCAGCAGCGTAGGTGGGGGTTCGTACACTGAAGCTTTCTTT.

V usage is TRBV27 and J usage is TRBJ2-7; the D gene is possibly TRBD2 (6 bases). This CDR3 is built from 13 residues. Germline CDR1 MNHEY, CDR2 SMNVEV (reference sequence). V shed 10 bases and J shed 0 bases, with 13 bases lying between them. CDR3 residues: CATKGGTSYEQYF. The CDR3 region has the DNA TGTGCCACAAAGGGCGGGACCTCCTACGAGCAGTACTTC.

The V and J genes are TRBV5-8 and TRBJ1-3; no clear D. V shed 4 bases and J shed 4 bases, with 27 bases lying between them. This CDR3 comprises 19 residues. Germline V gene sequence: CDR1 SGHTS, CDR2 YDEGEE. In DNA, the CDR3 is TGTGCCAGCAGCCCCCCCGTGCTGGGCCCAACCCGTACGGGAAACACCATATATTTT. Protein product: CASSPPVLGPTRTGNTIYF.

This clone was recorded once. The chain joins TRBV21-1 to TRBJ1-2; TRBD1 reflects the table's D call only, with no check against the DNA. TRBV21-1 constitutes a pseudogene. The CDR3 contains 14 residues. CDR3 bases: TGTGCCAGCAGCAACTGGGACAGGATGTATGGCTACACCTTC. Translated, it gives CASSNWDRMYGYTF.

The rearrangement uses TRBV6-1 and TRBJ1-2; weak D call: TRBD1 (6 bases). Germline V gives CDR1 MNHNS, CDR2 SASEGT. The CDR3 contains 17 residues. V was trimmed by 3 bases and J by 7 bases, leaving 24 bases between them. The CDR3 nucleotides are TGTGCCAGCAGTGACGGGTTTTCGGGGGGCCGTATGATTGGCTACACCTTC. This encodes CASSDGFSGGRMIGYTF.

The rearrangement uses TRBV7-8 and TRBJ2-7; D not resolved. Germline loops: CDR1 SGHVS, CDR2 FQNEAQ. The V gene lost 1 base and the J gene lost 0 bases, with 10 bases spanning the gap. This CDR3 contains 15 residues. For the CDR3, the DNA is TGTGCCAGCAGCTTAGGGGGTCGAAGCTCCTACGAGCAGTACTTC. Translated: CASSLGGRSSYEQYF.

The genes are TRBV2 and TRBJ2-1; 8 bases are a match to TRBD2. The CDR3 has 16 residues. Germline V CDR1 and CDR2: SNHLY, FYNNEI. Trimming removed 7 bases from V and 5 bases from J; junction bases left unmatched: 13. CDR3 sequence: CASTRPELAENNEQFF. CDR3 nucleotides: TGTGCCAGCACCCGGCCCGAACTAGCGGAGAACAATGAGCAGTTCTTC.

V gene TRBV11-2 combines with J gene TRBJ2-7; D remains ambiguous. This CDR3 spans 13 amino acids. Germline V gene data show CDR1 as SGHAT and CDR2 as FQNNGV. The V end was cut by 5 bases, the J end by 0 bases, with 8 bases between. CDR3 loop: CASSETASYEQYF. The CDR3 nucleotides are TGTGCCAGCAGCGAAACAGCCTCCTACGAGCAGTACTTC.

This chain uses TRBV27 with TRBJ2-7, with 7 nucleotides matching TRBD2. The germline V gene encodes CDR1 MNHEY and CDR2 SMNVEV (reference sequence). The CDR3 extends over 15 amino acids. Germline trimming cut 6 bases from V and 5 bases from J; bases unmatched to any gene: 13. The CDR3: CASSELGGGANEQYF. In DNA form, the CDR3 reads TGTGCCAGCAGCGAACTTGGGGGAGGGGCGAACGAGCAGTACTTC.

This chain uses TRBV11-2 with TRBJ2-1; D is perhaps TRBD2 (6 bases). The CDR3 length is 16 residues. Trimming took off 4 bases at V and 3 bases at J, with 16 bases between the two ends. Looked up from germline, CDR1 is SGHAT and CDR2 is FQNNGV. The CDR3 loop is CASSSRDSRSYNEQFF. CDR3 nucleotide sequence: TGTGCCAGCAGCTCGCGGGACTCCCGCAGCTACAATGAGCAGTTCTTC.

The chain is built from TRBV27 and TRBJ2-1; 8 positions match TRBD2. The CDR3 runs 12 residues. Germline values: CDR1 MNHEY, CDR2 SMNVEV (reference sequence). With 3 bases clipped from V and 14 bases from J, the junction kept 6 bases outside the gene matches. CDR3 in amino acids: CASSFTGGREFF. CDR3 nucleotides: TGTGCCAGCAGTTTTACGGGAGGGCGGGAGTTCTTC.

The rearrangement uses TRBV29-1 and TRBJ2-5; no reliable D call. The CDR3 is made up of 14 amino acids. V was shortened by 3 bases and J by 5 bases, with 16 bases between the two germline ends. CDR1 is SQVTM and CDR2 is ANQGSEA in the germline V gene. The DNA for the CDR3 is TGCAGCGTTGACGCTCAAAGAGGCCGGGAGACCCAGTACTTC. Protein: CSVDAQRGRETQYF.

This clone was seen once. The V gene is TRBV19, the J gene TRBJ2-7; TRBD1 might be the D (6 bases). The V and J ends lost 4 bases and 2 bases respectively, with 9 bases between them. CDR1 and CDR2 (germline): LNHDA, SQIVND (reference sequence). This CDR3 is 13 amino acids long. The CDR3 loop reads CASSTGHPYEQYF. CDR3 nucleotides: TGTGCCAGTAGTACGGGACACCCCTACGAGCAGTACTTC.

V gene TRBV28 combines with J gene TRBJ1-1, with TRBD1 matching 9 bases. This CDR3 contains 16 residues. V was pared by 4 bases and J by 0 bases, with 6 bases of the junction left unmatched. Germline loops: CDR1 MDHEN, CDR2 SYDVKM. This chain's CDR3 is CASSWGTGMLNTEAFF. In DNA form, the CDR3 reads TGTGCCAGCAGTTGGGGGACAGGGATGTTGAACACTGAAGCTTTCTTT. The full variable domain, completed using reference TRBV28 and TRBJ1-1, is DVKVTQSSRYLVKRTGEKVFLECVQDMDHENMFWYRQDPGLGLRLIYFSYDVKMKEKGDIPEGYSVSREKKERFSLILESASTNQTSMYLCASSWGTGMLNTEAFFGQGTRLTVV.

This clone was seen only once. The chain carries TRBV4-1 and TRBJ2-7, with unresolved D. The CDR3 extends over 15 amino acids. Trimming took 5 bases from V and 1 from J, leaving 15 bases between them. CDR1 is MGHRA and CDR2 is YSYEKL in the germline V gene. CDR3 region: CASSIHVTRSYEQYF. The CDR3, as DNA: TGCGCCAGCAGCATACACGTCACGAGGTCCTACGAGCAGTACTTC.

The chain recombines TRBV11-2 with TRBJ2-7; possible D gene TRBD2, 6 bases. Germline loops: CDR1 SGHAT, CDR2 FQNNGV. The CDR3 spans 17 residues. V was trimmed by 2 bases and J by 4 bases, leaving 21 bases between them. CDR3 protein: CASSLIPRAGSGYEQYF. The DNA for the CDR3 is TGTGCCAGCAGCTTAATCCCCCGGGCGGGTAGCGGTTACGAGCAGTACTTC.